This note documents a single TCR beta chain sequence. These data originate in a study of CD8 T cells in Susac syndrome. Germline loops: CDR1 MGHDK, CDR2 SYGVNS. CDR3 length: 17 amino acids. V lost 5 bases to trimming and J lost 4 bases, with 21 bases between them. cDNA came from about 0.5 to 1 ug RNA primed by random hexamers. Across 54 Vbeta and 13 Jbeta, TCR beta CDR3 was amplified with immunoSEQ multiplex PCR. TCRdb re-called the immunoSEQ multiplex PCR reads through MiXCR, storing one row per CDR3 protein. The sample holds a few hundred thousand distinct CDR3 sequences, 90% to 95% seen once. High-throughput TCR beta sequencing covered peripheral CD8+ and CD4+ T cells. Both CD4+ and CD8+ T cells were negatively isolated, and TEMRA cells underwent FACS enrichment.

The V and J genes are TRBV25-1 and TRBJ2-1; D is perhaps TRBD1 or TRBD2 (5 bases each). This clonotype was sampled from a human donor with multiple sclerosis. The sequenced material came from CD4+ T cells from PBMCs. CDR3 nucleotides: TGTGCCAGCAGTCCTACTATACTGGGGGTCAATTACAATGAGCAGTTCTTC. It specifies CASSPTILGVNYNEQFF.